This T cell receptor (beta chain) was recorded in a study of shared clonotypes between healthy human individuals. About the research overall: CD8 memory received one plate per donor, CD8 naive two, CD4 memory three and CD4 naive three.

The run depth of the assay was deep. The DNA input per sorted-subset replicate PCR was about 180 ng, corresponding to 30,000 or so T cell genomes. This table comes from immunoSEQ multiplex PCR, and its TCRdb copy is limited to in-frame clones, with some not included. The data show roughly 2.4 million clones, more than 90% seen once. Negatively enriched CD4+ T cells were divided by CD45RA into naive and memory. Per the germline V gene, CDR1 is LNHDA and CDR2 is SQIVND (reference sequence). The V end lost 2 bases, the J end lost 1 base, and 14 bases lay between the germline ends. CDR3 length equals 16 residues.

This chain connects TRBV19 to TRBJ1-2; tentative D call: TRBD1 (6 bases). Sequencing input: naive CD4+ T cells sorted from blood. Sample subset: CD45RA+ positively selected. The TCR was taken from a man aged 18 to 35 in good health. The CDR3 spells CASSILNREDNYGYTF. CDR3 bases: TGTGCCAGTAGTATACTAAACAGGGAAGATAACTATGGCTACACCTTC.